Below are 24 T cell receptor beta chains sequenced from a single sample in a study of T cell responses to AZD1222 COVID-19 vaccine. Method: immunoSEQ multiplex PCR; TCRdb's copy keeps in-frame clones and lacks some. The table lists 95,000 to 150,000 clones, 85% to 95% of them singletons. Source: peripheral blood, taken 28 days after the second AZD1222 dose. These receptors all come from an adult who received the AZD1222 COVID-19 vaccine.

The chain combines TRBV18 with TRBJ1-1; possible D gene TRBD1, 5 bases. CDR1 is KGHSH, CDR2 LQKENI, per germline. The V and J ends lost 3 bases and 3 bases respectively, with 14 bases between them. The length of the CDR3 is 15 residues. This CDR3 reads CASSPTGGGDTEAFF. CDR3 DNA sequence: TGTGCCAGCTCACCGACCGGGGGAGGGGACACTGAAGCTTTCTTT.

This rearrangement joins TRBV5-1 to TRBJ1-2; D may be TRBD1 (6 bases). This CDR3 contains 14 residues. V shed 4 bases and J shed 4 bases, with 14 bases lying between them. Germline assignment: CDR1 SGHRS and CDR2 YFSETQ. Here the CDR3 reads CASSPSQGPYGYTF. In DNA form, the CDR3 reads TGCGCCAGCAGCCCCTCACAGGGACCCTATGGCTACACCTTC. The full variable domain, its missing parts supplied by reference TRBV5-1 and TRBJ1-2, is KAGVTQTPRYLIKTRGQQVTLSCSPISGHRSVSWYQQTPGQGLQFLFEYFSETQRNKGNFPGRFSGRQFSNSRSEMNVSTLELGDSALYLCASSPSQGPYGYTFGSGTRLTVV.

The chain uses TRBV7-9 and TRBJ2-3; 12 nucleotides match TRBD2. The CDR3 contains 18 residues. The germline V gene has CDR1 SEHNR and CDR2 FQNEAQ (reference sequence). J gave up 2 bases and V 3 bases, and 9 bases lay outside the gene matches. The CDR3 bases are TGTGCCAGCAGCTTCCCCGGGACTAGCGGGTGGCCCACAGATACGCAGTATTTT. This encodes CASSFPGTSGWPTDTQYF. The full variable domain, rest sourced from reference TRBV7-9 and TRBJ2-3, is DTGVSQNPRHKITKRGQNVTFRCDPISEHNRLYWYRQTLGQGPEFLTYFQNEAQLEKSRLLSDRFSAERPKGSFSTLEIQRTEQGDSAMYLCASSFPGTSGWPTDTQYFGPGTRLTVL.

CDR3 DNA: TGTGCAAGCCCGCTTATAGGGGACATTGATGTTAAGGTTCAAAAAGAGACCCAGTACTTC. This codes for CASPLIGDIDVKVQKETQYF. V usage is TRBV12-2 and J usage is TRBJ2-5; the table's D call, TRBD1, was not checked against the DNA. TRBV12-2 is a recognized pseudogene. The CDR3 loop spans 20 amino acids.

This clone has just a few counts. The chain recombines TRBV11-2 with TRBJ2-7, with 11 positions matching TRBD2. The germline gives CDR1 SGHAT, CDR2 FQNNGV. This CDR3 is 14 amino acids long. V gave up 5 bases and J gave up 7 bases; unmatched junction bases: 7. The CDR3 is CASSLTSGSGEQYF. The DNA for the CDR3 is TGTGCCAGCAGCCTAACTAGCGGGAGTGGTGAGCAGTACTTC. Full variable domain (rest looked up from reference TRBV11-2 and TRBJ2-7): EAGVAQSPRYKIIEKRQSVAFWCNPISGHATLYWYQQILGQGPKLLIQFQNNGVVDDSQLPKDRFSAERLKGVDSTLKIQPAKLEDSAVYLCASSLTSGSGEQYFGPGTRLTVT.

The chain is built from TRBV7-3 and TRBJ1-3; D may be TRBD1 (6 bases). The CDR3 is made up of 20 amino acids. CDR1 is SGHTA, CDR2 FQGTGA, per germline. With 10 bases removed from V and 0 bases from J, the gap between germline ends came to 31 bases. CDR3 sequence reads: CATSTRGSLLLDYSGNTIYF. The CDR3 DNA follows: TGTGCCACCTCGACCAGGGGCTCTCTTCTACTCGACTACTCTGGAAACACCATATATTTT.

This sequence joins TRBV10-3 and TRBJ1-2; D call uncertain. Germline-derived CDR1 and CDR2 are ENHRY and SYGVKD. There are 14 residues in the CDR3. Trimming cost V 8 bases and J 0 bases, with 13 bases left between them. This CDR3 is CAIRAGWPNYGYTF. CDR3 bases: TGTGCCATCCGGGCTGGGTGGCCTAACTATGGCTACACCTTC.

The chain combines TRBV14 with TRBJ1-6, with D unresolved. The CDR3 contains 14 residues. V lost 1 base and J 3 bases, leaving 4 bases between the germline ends. Germline V gene lookup returns CDR1 SGHDN and CDR2 FVKESK. CDR3 nucleotides: TGTGCCAGCAGCCAAGGGATCTATAATTCACCCCTCCACTTT. Translating it yields CASSQGIYNSPLHF.

The chain links TRBV28 to TRBJ2-3; 11 nucleotides align to TRBD2. In germline, CDR1 is MDHEN, CDR2 SYDVKM. The V and J ends lost 9 bases and 5 bases, in that order; junction bases with no gene match: 7. The CDR3 length is 14 residues. CDR3 DNA sequence: TGTGCCAGTATTAGCGGGGGGGCGGGAGATACGCAGTATTTT. The encoded protein is CASISGGAGDTQYF.

The chain carries TRBV12-5 and TRBJ1-5, with D uncertain. The CDR3 is 11 residues long. The germline V and J ends were trimmed by 2 bases and 5 bases, with 1 base remaining between them. The germline V gene encodes CDR1 LGHNT and CDR2 FRNRAP. The CDR3 is CASGLHQPQHF. In nucleotides, the CDR3 is TGTGCTAGTGGTTTGCATCAGCCCCAGCATTTT.

The chain employs TRBV5-4 and TRBJ2-5; 10 bases agree with TRBD1. The CDR3 consists of 15 residues. CDR1 and CDR2 (germline): SGHNT, YYREEE (reference sequence). The trim removed 3 bases at V and 5 bases at J, leaving 7 bases unmatched. CDR3 loop: CASSYPGTGAETQYF. CDR3 sequence (DNA): TGTGCCAGCAGCTATCCCGGGACAGGGGCGGAGACCCAGTACTTC. Full variable domain (outside the CDR3, taken from reference TRBV5-4 and TRBJ2-5): ETGVTQSPTHLIKTRGQQVTLRCSSQSGHNTVSWYQQALGQGPQFIFQYYREEENGRGNFPPRFSGLQFPNYSSELNVNALELDDSALYLCASSYPGTGAETQYFGPGTRLLVL.

The gene calls are TRBV19 and TRBJ2-1; TRBD2 aligns across 12 bases. Germline assignment: CDR1 LNHDA and CDR2 SQIVND (reference sequence). The length of the CDR3 is 16 residues. V was clipped by 5 bases and J by 5 bases; unmatched bases: 7. The CDR3 DNA follows: TGTGCCAGTAGTGTCCCCCTAGCGGGAGGGCACAATGAGCAGTTCTTC. Its protein product is CASSVPLAGGHNEQFF.

The V gene is TRBV6-5, the J gene TRBJ2-7; D possibly corresponds to TRBD2 (5 bases). The ends were cut back, 7 bases at V and 0 bases at J, with 16 bases in the middle. Germline assignment: CDR1 MNHEY and CDR2 SVGAGI. The CDR3 spans 15 residues. The CDR3, as DNA: TGTGCCAGCACCTACGGTCCGGGGAGCTCCTACGAGCAGTACTTC. Translation gives CASTYGPGSSYEQYF.

The chain joins TRBV19 to TRBJ2-1; 11 bases fit TRBD2. Unmatched junction bases numbered 10, after V lost 10 bases and J lost 5 bases. The germline CDR1 and CDR2 sequences are LNHDA and SQIVND (reference sequence). The CDR3 contains 15 residues. This chain's CDR3 is CATRAGLAVNNEQFF. CDR3 DNA: TGTGCCACTAGGGCGGGACTAGCGGTTAACAATGAGCAGTTCTTC.

The V gene is TRBV6-5, the J gene TRBJ1-4; D perhaps matches TRBD1 (5 bases). V was cut by 4 bases and J by 5 bases, with 17 bases left in between. Germline values: CDR1 MNHEY, CDR2 SVGAGI. This CDR3 contains 16 residues. CDR3 protein: CASSFNRQRGNEKLFF. CDR3 DNA sequence: TGTGCCAGCAGTTTCAATCGACAGCGAGGAAATGAAAAACTGTTTTTT.

The rearrangement uses TRBV19 and TRBJ2-1, with 13 nucleotides matching TRBD2. The junction had 8 bases not matched to a gene; V was cut back by 5 bases and J by 10 bases. This CDR3 comprises 15 residues. Germline values: CDR1 LNHDA, CDR2 SQIVND (reference sequence). CDR3 region: CASSPLAGGTQEQFF. Written as DNA, the CDR3 is TGTGCCAGTAGTCCACTAGCGGGGGGGACTCAGGAGCAGTTCTTC.

The chain has TRBV30 and TRBJ1-5, with TRBD1 as a possible D gene (6 bases). Trimming pared 5 bases from V and 7 bases from J, leaving 15 bases between. CDR3 size: 13 residues. CDR1 is GTSNPN, CDR2 SVGIG, per germline (reference sequence). CDR3 residues: CAWQLQGTQPQHF. CDR3 in DNA: TGTGCCTGGCAGCTACAGGGTACCCAGCCCCAGCATTTT.

The DNA of the CDR3 is TGTGCCAGCAGCCCTCCCGGGCAGGGAGTCGACATTCAGTACTTC. Its translation: CASSPPGQGVDIQYF. The rearrangement joins TRBV3-1 (or the pseudogene TRBV3-2) to TRBJ2-4, with D possibly called TRBD1 or TRBD2 (5 bases each). The germline V and J ends were trimmed by 4 bases and 8 bases, with 18 bases remaining between them. Per germline, CDR1 LGHDT and CDR2 YNNKEL (reference sequence). The CDR3 totals 15 residues.

The CDR3 sequence: CAWGGNGETQYF. The CDR3 bases are TGTGCCTGGGGTGGGAACGGGGAGACCCAGTACTTC. J is TRBJ2-5 and V is TRBV30; D unclear. CDR3 length: 12 amino acids. Trimming shortened V by 5 bases and J by 5 bases, and 12 bases separated the two germline ends. Germline assignment: CDR1 GTSNPN and CDR2 SVGIG (reference sequence).

This chain links TRBV5-5 with TRBJ2-2; tentative D call: TRBD2 (6 bases). Germline-derived CDR1 and CDR2 are SGHKS and YYEKEE (reference sequence). The V gene lost 0 bases and the J gene lost 8 bases, with 14 bases spanning the gap. This CDR3 contains 15 residues. CDR3 region: CASSLETAGVGELFF. The CDR3 DNA reads as TGTGCCAGCAGCTTGGAAACAGCGGGTGTGGGGGAGCTGTTTTTT.

The J gene is TRBJ2-7, the V gene TRBV20-1; 13 nucleotides agree with TRBD2. From germline, CDR1 is DFQATT and CDR2 SNEGSKA (reference sequence). V dropped 5 bases and J dropped 5; count of bases not matched to a gene: 6. This CDR3 is built from 14 residues. The chain's CDR3 is CSARGLAGAHEQYF. For the CDR3, the DNA is TGCAGTGCTCGTGGACTAGCGGGAGCCCACGAGCAGTACTTC.

The chain combines TRBV5-1 with TRBJ1-1, with 8 positions matching TRBD1. The CDR3 has 15 amino acids. The germline CDR1 and CDR2 sequences are SGHRS and YFSETQ. J gave up 3 bases and V 3 bases, and 7 bases lay outside the gene matches. CDR3 region: CASSSDRGRHTEAFF. CDR3 nucleotides: TGCGCCAGCAGCTCAGACAGGGGACGACACACTGAAGCTTTCTTT.

This rearrangement joins TRBV6-5 to TRBJ1-1, with D unclear. Between the trimmed V and J ends, which lost 2 bases and 8 bases, there was a span of 9 bases. Germline V gene sequence: CDR1 MNHEY, CDR2 SVGAGI. CDR3 size: 12 residues. CDR3 sequence: CASSYTDKEAFF. The CDR3 DNA is TGTGCCAGCAGTTACACAGACAAGGAAGCTTTCTTT.

The V gene is TRBV5-4, the J gene TRBJ2-5; 8 bases agree with TRBD1. V dropped 6 bases and J dropped 4; count of bases not matched to a gene: 8. This CDR3 comprises 14 residues. The V gene's germline CDR1 is SGHNT and CDR2 YYREEE (reference sequence). The CDR3 nucleotides are TGTGCCAGCACCGGACAGGGTGGGCGAGAGACCCAGTACTTC. Amino acids: CASTGQGGRETQYF.